This TCR beta chain appears in the sequencing data of a study of blood T cell repertoires in COVID-19 (dated by TCRdb to the early 2020s). With respect to the entire study: Collaborator samples came from the United States, Italy and Spain and covered acute and convalescent phases of COVID-19. The prospective study material was composed of cDNA or gDNA derived from T cells, B-cell-depleted T cells, or PBMCs. Subjects who had been exposed to COVID-19, were actively infected with it, or had recovered from it provided the deeply sampled blood TCRbeta repertoires that made up the dataset. The repertoires were released in a freely available public database intended as a resource for research on the immune response to SARS-CoV-2. Samples were obtained from the ongoing ImmuneRACE study (first 160 participants) and from 1,254 subjects provided by 6 global collaborators. Sample metadata almost always included a de-identified subject ID, COVID-19 status, age in years and sex. Where available, HLA class I and class II types were taken from metadata supplied by the sample provider and were not determined by assay-based typing. The study at large found these results: How much clinical and demographic metadata was included differed by source and by participant, and the metadata was provided uncurated.

The immunoSEQ Assay, a bias-controlled multiplex PCR, was used to amplify TCRbeta CDR3 regions from genomic DNA. The study's processing was this. Within the assay, amplification of reference gene primers was used to estimate how many nucleated cells each sample contained. To quantify the absolute abundance of each unique TCRbeta CDR3 rearrangement, sequence reads were collapsed and filtered. For each sample, productive Simpson clonality was calculated by taking the square root of Simpson's diversity index across productive rearrangements. TCRdb stores this immuneACCESS table with in-frame sequences only. Part of the clones is absent; in the studies checked, under half of the shortfall reflects unresolved V genes, and no reason is known for the rest. D and trimming were read from the DNA, whereas the V and J calls and clone size are those reported in that table. In this sample the table shows a few hundred thousand clones, 75% to 85% of which occur a single time. Of the sample, approximately 5.1% is held by the ten largest clones.

With regard to this clone: No cognate antigen has been identified for it. Within one base of it there is no much larger clone, and no base qualities were kept.

V is cut back by 4 bases and J by 5 bases, with 14 bases in the junction unmatched. The germline V gene encodes CDR1 SGHRS and CDR2 YFSETQ. From the cysteine up to the phenylalanine, the CDR3 has a length of 17 residues. Only the CDR3 portion is preserved as DNA: 51 bases, with reading frame beginning at the first base. Whole blood was collected in K2EDTA tubes by collaborating institutions according to the institutions' own protocols. For TCRbeta analysis, collaborators shipped samples as frozen whole blood, isolated PBMCs, or DNA extracted from either of those sample types. In this chain, TRBV5-1 is recombined with TRBJ1-2; 10 bases in the middle match TRBD1. The clonotype was recovered from a man aged 45 to 65 with active or convalescent COVID-19. Sequencing input: peripheral blood. In nucleotides, the sequence is TGCGCCAGCAGCCCGGGCATTAACCGGGGACAGGGGTATGGCTACACCTTC. Translation gives CASSPGINRGQGYGYTF. Full variable domain (CDR3 extended with the reference TRBV5-1 and TRBJ1-2 proteins): KAGVTQTPRYLIKTRGQQVTLSCSPISGHRSVSWYQQTPGQGLQFLFEYFSETQRNKGNFPGRFSGRQFSNSRSEMNVSTLELGDSALYLCASSPGINRGQGYGYTFGSGTRLTVV.